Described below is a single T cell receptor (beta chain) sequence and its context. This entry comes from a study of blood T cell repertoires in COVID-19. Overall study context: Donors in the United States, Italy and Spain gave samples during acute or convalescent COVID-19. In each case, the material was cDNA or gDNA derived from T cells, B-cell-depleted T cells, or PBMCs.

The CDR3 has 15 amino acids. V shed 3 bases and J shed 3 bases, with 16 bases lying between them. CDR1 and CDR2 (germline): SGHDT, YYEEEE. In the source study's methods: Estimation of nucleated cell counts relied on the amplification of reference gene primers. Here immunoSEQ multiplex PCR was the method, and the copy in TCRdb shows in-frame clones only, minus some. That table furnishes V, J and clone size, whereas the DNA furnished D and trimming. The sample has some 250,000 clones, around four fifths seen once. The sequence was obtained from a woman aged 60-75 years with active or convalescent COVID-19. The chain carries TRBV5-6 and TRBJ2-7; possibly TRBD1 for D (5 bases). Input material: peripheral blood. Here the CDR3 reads CASSSLPTVNYEQYF. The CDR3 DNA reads TGTGCCAGCAGCTCATTACCGACAGTGAACTACGAGCAGTACTTC.